This T cell receptor beta chain was observed in a study of T cells in localized non-small cell lung cancer. Study findings and constraints: Adjacent lung exhibited a median of approximately 50 among the 100 most abundant tumor clones.

TCRdb's copy holds only in-frame clones and misses some; the assay was immunoSEQ multiplex PCR. This sample has around 19,000 clones; roughly nine tenths occur once, and the top ten carry approximately 2.5%. Germline CDR1 is SEHNR and CDR2 is FQNEAQ (reference sequence). The CDR3 has 15 residues. Trimming removed 4 bases from V and 2 bases from J, with 15 bases in between. Comment on this clone: Its antigen is not identified.

Specimen: peripheral blood, collected before any cancer treatment. The origin of this receptor is a woman between 35 and 70 years old with stage I lung adenocarcinoma. The chain joins TRBV7-9 to TRBJ2-7, with a possible D match to TRBD1 (6 bases). CDR3 DNA sequence: TGTGCCAGCAGCTCTCAACTACAGGGCACCTACGAGCAGTACTTC. This translates into CASSSQLQGTYEQYF.